The 15 T cell receptor beta chains reported below all come from one sample, sequenced in a study of blood T cell repertoires in COVID-19. TCRdb's table, derived via immunoSEQ multiplex PCR, lists solely in-frame clones and lacks some. The data contain 200,000 to 250,000 clones, approximately 86% of them seen just once; the ten biggest clones take up 3.6%. The material sequenced was peripheral blood. These receptors originate from a woman over 75 with acute or convalescent COVID-19.

This chain links TRBV9 with TRBJ1-6, with D possibly being TRBD1 (5 bases). Between the trimmed V and J ends, which lost 4 bases and 9 bases, there was a span of 11 bases. Germline V gives CDR1 SGDLS, CDR2 YYNGEE. The CDR3 consists of 13 residues. CDR3 in DNA: TGTGCCAGCAGCCGAGACAGCCTTTCACCCCTCCACTTT. Its translation is CASSRDSLSPLHF.

This clone was observed at least ten times. This chain connects TRBV10-1 to TRBJ1-5; D gene unclear. The CDR3 totals 18 residues. Trimming removed 5 bases from V and 0 bases from J, with 20 bases in between. In germline, CDR1 is WNHNN, CDR2 SYGVQD (reference sequence). This CDR3 is CASSQIVLDGDSNQPQHF. The CDR3 region has the DNA TGCGCCAGCAGTCAGATAGTTTTAGACGGGGATAGCAATCAGCCCCAGCATTTT.

V gene TRBV4-2 combines with J gene TRBJ2-5, with TRBD2 matching 12 bases. The V and J ends lost 0 bases and 0 bases, in that order; junction bases with no gene match: 5. In germline, CDR1 is LGHNA, CDR2 YNFKEQ. The CDR3 covers 18 residues. CDR3 nucleotides: TGTGCCAGCAGCCAAGAGGGAGGGACTAGCGGGTACCAAGAGACCCAGTACTTC. This codes for CASSQEGGTSGYQETQYF.

The chain has TRBV14 and TRBJ2-4, with D uncertain. The CDR3 runs 15 residues. Germline CDR1 reads SGHDN; CDR2 reads FVKESK. The V gene lost 0 bases and the J gene lost 11 bases, with 17 bases spanning the gap. For the CDR3, the DNA is TGTGCCAGCAGCCAAGACCCGGCGACATCCAACCTTCAGTACTTC. Translating it yields CASSQDPATSNLQYF.

The rearrangement joins TRBV6-1 to TRBJ1-6; possibly TRBD1 for D (6 bases). V gave up 2 bases and J gave up 0 bases, with 14 bases separating them. This CDR3 region has 18 residues. Germline V gene lookup returns CDR1 MNHNS and CDR2 SASEGT. Here the CDR3 reads CASSEPADRPSYNSPLHF. CDR3 in DNA: TGTGCCAGCAGTGAACCGGCAGACAGGCCCTCCTATAATTCACCCCTCCACTTT.

This clone has more than one count but fewer than ten. The V and J genes are TRBV5-1 and TRBJ2-7, with D possibly being TRBD2 (7 bases). Per the germline V gene, CDR1 is SGHRS and CDR2 is YFSETQ. Trimming cost V 0 bases and J 3 bases, with 10 bases left between them. CDR3 length: 14 residues. Here the CDR3 DNA reads TGCGCCAGCAGCTTGGCAGGGGACTACTACGAGCAGTACTTC. It is translated as CASSLAGDYYEQYF.

The rearrangement uses TRBV14 and TRBJ2-2; possible D gene TRBD1, 5 bases. V was cut by 1 base and J by 4 bases, with 7 bases left in between. This CDR3 comprises 14 residues. From germline, CDR1 is SGHDN and CDR2 FVKESK. CDR3 DNA sequence: TGTGCCAGCAGCCAAGCTGGGGCCACCGGGGAGCTGTTTTTT. Translating gives CASSQAGATGELFF.

V and J are TRBV12-5 and TRBJ1-2, with 8 positions matching TRBD1. The CDR3 loop spans 16 amino acids. J gave up 4 bases and V 5 bases, and 12 bases lay outside the gene matches. CDR1 and CDR2 from the germline V gene are LGHNT and FRNRAP. DNA of the CDR3: TGTGCTAGTGGTCCGTGGGACAGGCAGGGAGGCTATGGCTACACCTTC. It is translated as CASGPWDRQGGYGYTF.

The rearrangement links TRBV3-1 (or the pseudogene TRBV3-2) to TRBJ2-4, with 8 nucleotides matching TRBD2. There are 17 residues in the CDR3. V lost 4 bases, J lost 6 bases, and 14 bases stayed unmatched. Germline CDR1 and CDR2: LGHDT and YNNKEL (reference sequence). CDR3 nucleotides: TGTGCCAGCAGCCCCCGGGGGGGGGTGCTGGAGTTAAACATTCAGTACTTC. Translated: CASSPRGGVLELNIQYF.

The chain links TRBV10-3 to TRBJ1-1, with 8 positions matching TRBD1. CDR3 size: 15 residues. J was trimmed by 0 bases and V by 6 bases; bases with no gene match: 6. Germline V gives CDR1 ENHRY, CDR2 SYGVKD. Here the CDR3 reads CAIRPGQDMNTEAFF. The CDR3 DNA is TGTGCCATCAGGCCGGGACAGGACATGAACACTGAAGCTTTCTTT.

This clone was seen a handful of times. This chain uses TRBV2 with TRBJ2-1; 9 positions match TRBD2. Germline assignment: CDR1 SNHLY and CDR2 FYNNEI. This CDR3 comprises 17 residues. J lost 2 bases, V lost 5 bases, and 10 bases had no gene match. CDR3 region: CASSSREREAAYNEQFF. CDR3 DNA sequence: TGTGCCAGCAGTTCCCGCGAGCGGGAGGCAGCCTACAATGAGCAGTTCTTC. Full variable domain (rest looked up from reference TRBV2 and TRBJ2-1): EPEVTQTPSHQVTQMGQEVILRCVPISNHLYFYWYRQILGQKVEFLVSFYNNEISEKSEIFDDQFSVERPDGSNFTLKIRSTKLEDSAMYFCASSSREREAAYNEQFFGPGTRLTVL.

This chain connects TRBV9 to TRBJ2-1; 8 positions agree with TRBD2. The CDR3 extends over 15 amino acids. Germline CDR1 reads SGDLS; CDR2 reads YYNGEE. Trimming took 3 bases from V and 5 from J; bases not matched to a gene: 7. The CDR3 loop reads CASSEGTRSHNEQFF. In DNA form, the CDR3 reads TGTGCCAGCAGCGAAGGGACTAGGAGTCACAATGAGCAGTTCTTC.

The chain employs TRBV28 and TRBJ1-5, with D perhaps matching TRBD1 (5 bases). The CDR3 loop spans 15 amino acids. The germline V gene has CDR1 MDHEN and CDR2 SYDVKM. Trimming removed 3 bases from V and 2 bases from J, with 11 bases in between. CDR3 DNA sequence: TGTGCCAGCAGTTTTAGGGAGGGGCGCAATCAGCCCCAGCATTTT. Residues: CASSFREGRNQPQHF. The whole variable domain, remainder taken from reference TRBV28 and TRBJ1-5, is DVKVTQSSRYLVKRTGEKVFLECVQDMDHENMFWYRQDPGLGLRLIYFSYDVKMKEKGDIPEGYSVSREKKERFSLILESASTNQTSMYLCASSFREGRNQPQHFGDGTRLSIL.

The chain combines TRBV4-3 with TRBJ2-7, with TRBD1 matching over 9 bases. The V gene end was trimmed by 4 bases and the J gene end by 4 bases; junction bases not matched to a gene: 8. CDR3 size: 15 residues. CDR1 is LGHNA and CDR2 is YSLEER in the germline V gene. Here the CDR3 DNA reads TGCGCCAGCAGCCCCAGGACAGGGGTTAGTTACGAGCAGTACTTC. It codes for CASSPRTGVSYEQYF.

The chain is built from TRBV20-1 and TRBJ2-2; no definite D call. From germline, CDR1 is DFQATT and CDR2 SNEGSKA (reference sequence). The CDR3 is made up of 14 amino acids. The ends were cut back, 3 bases at V and 6 bases at J, with 14 bases in the middle. The CDR3 region has the DNA TGCAGTGCTAGTGACACCCGCGGTCCCGGGGAGCTGTTTTTT. As protein: CSASDTRGPGELFF.